This T cell receptor beta chain was captured in a study of T cells in Graves' hyperthyroidism and ophthalmopathy. Study-wide results and limits: Ophthalmopathy onset followed model prediction by a median approximately seven months. Most thyroid clonotypes with frequency above 0.001 were detected in blood. Ophthalmopathy was separated from stable hyperthyroidism by a 13 V-J model.

Concerning this clonotype itself: Its antigen is undetermined.

Exclusion criteria comprised uncontrolled infection, other autoimmune disease, pregnancy or lactation. RNA transcripts gave rise to amplified TCR beta CDR3 regions. First-round RT-PCR of the TCR CDR3 relied on the HTBI primer set. TCRdb used MiXCR to reprocess the multiplex PCR reads, holding one entry per CDR3 protein. The data hold 450,000 to 600,000 distinct CDR3 sequences, with just under 20% observed a single time. Source material: blood. The TCR originated in a man in his forties with Graves' ophthalmopathy.

The CDR3 loop reads CASSLGSPIGGGNNEQFF. The CDR3 DNA follows: TGTGCCAGCAGCTTAGGGTCCCCAATTGGCGGGGGGAACAATGAGCAGTTCTTC. This sequence joins TRBV7-2 and TRBJ2-1, with 8 bases aligning to TRBD2. Germline CDR1 is SGHTA and CDR2 is FQGNSA. This CDR3 is 18 amino acids long. V dropped 1 base and J dropped 5; count of bases not matched to a gene: 13.